This T cell receptor (beta chain) was sequenced during a study of blood T cell repertoires in COVID-19. Background on the study: The United States, Italy and Spain supplied acute and convalescent COVID-19 samples. Sources were T cells, B-cell-depleted T cells, or PBMCs; the material itself was cDNA or gDNA.

The CDR3 loop spans 12 amino acids. With 8 bases clipped from V and 3 bases from J, the junction kept 4 bases outside the gene matches. Germline assignment: CDR1 SGHRS and CDR2 YFSETQ. In the source study's methods: Estimation of nucleated cell counts relied on the amplification of reference gene primers. The table came from immunoSEQ multiplex PCR; TCRdb's copy has only in-frame clones and leaves some out. The V and J calls and the clone size are those of that table, but D and trimming were determined from the DNA. Of about 55,000 clones listed, about four fifths were seen once; the top ten hold roughly 2%.

Source material: peripheral blood. The sequence came from an older woman with acute or convalescent COVID-19. The J gene is TRBJ1-2, the V gene TRBV5-1; the match to TRBD1 covers 7 bases. The CDR3 coding sequence is TGCGCCAGTGCCACAGGGGACTATGGCTACACCTTC. Its protein product is CASATGDYGYTF.